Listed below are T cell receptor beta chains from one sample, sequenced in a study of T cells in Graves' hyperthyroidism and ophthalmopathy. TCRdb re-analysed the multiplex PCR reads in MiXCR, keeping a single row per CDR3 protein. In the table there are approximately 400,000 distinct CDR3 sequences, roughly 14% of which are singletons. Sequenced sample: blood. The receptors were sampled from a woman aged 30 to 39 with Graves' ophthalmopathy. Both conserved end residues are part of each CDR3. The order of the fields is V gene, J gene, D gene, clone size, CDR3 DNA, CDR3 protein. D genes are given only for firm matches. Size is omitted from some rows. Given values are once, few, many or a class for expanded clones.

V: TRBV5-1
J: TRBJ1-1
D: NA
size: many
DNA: TGCGCCAGCGGCTTGGCCCTCCAACGGAACACTGAAGCTTTCTTT
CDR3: CASGLALQRNTEAFF

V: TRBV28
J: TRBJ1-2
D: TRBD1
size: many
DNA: TGTGCCAGCAGTTTTAGGACAGGACAGTACCTCAACTATGGCTACACCTTC
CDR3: CASSFRTGQYLNYGYTF

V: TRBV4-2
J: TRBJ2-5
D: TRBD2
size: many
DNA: TGTGCCAGCAGCCAAGCAGGCGGGGGGGAAGAGACCCAGTACTTC
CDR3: CASSQAGGGEETQYF

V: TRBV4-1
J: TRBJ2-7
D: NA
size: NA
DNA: TGCGCCAGCAGCCAAGGCCCGCCCCGGAGTGACGAGCAGTACTTC
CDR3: CASSQGPPRSDEQYF

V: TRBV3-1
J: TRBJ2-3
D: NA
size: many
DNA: TGTGCCAGCAGCCACTTTAGCAGCACAGATACGCAGTATTTT
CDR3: CASSHFSSTDTQYF

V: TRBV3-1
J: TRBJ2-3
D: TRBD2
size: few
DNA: TGTGCCAGCAGCCAAGAGGGGGGGAGGGCCTTGGGAGATACGCAGTATTTT
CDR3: CASSQEGGRALGDTQYF

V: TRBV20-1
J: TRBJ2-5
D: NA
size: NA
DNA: TGCAGTGCTGGCAGGGTTGCAGAGACCCAGTACTTC
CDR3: CSAGRVAETQYF

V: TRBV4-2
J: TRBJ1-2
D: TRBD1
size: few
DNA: TGTGCCAGCAGCCAAGATCTTGGCTACAGGGGGGATGGCTACACCTTC
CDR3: CASSQDLGYRGDGYTF

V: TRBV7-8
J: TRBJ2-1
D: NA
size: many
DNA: TGTGCCAGCAGCGGTTTGGGCCCGTTGTTCTTC
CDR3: CASSGLGPLFF

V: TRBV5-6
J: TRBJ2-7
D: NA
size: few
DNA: TGTGCCAGCAGCTTATACCCCTACGAGCAGTACTTC
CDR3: CASSLYPYEQYF